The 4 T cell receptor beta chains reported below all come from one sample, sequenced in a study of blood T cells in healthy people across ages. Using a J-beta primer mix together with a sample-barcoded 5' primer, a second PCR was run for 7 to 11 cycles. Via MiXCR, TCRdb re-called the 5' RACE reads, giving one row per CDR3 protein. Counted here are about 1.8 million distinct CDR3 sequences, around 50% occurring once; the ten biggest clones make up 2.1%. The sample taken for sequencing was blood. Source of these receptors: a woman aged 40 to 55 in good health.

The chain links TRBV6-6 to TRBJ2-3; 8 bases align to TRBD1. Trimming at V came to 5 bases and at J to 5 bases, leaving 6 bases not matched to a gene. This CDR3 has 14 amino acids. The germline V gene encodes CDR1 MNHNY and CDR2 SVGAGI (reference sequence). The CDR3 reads CASSNQGARDTQYF. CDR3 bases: TGTGCCAGCAGTAACCAGGGGGCCCGAGATACGCAGTATTTT.

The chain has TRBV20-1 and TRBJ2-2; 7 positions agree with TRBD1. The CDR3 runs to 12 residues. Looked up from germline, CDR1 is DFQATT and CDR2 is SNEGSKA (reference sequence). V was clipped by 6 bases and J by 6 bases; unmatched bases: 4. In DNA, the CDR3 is TGCAGTGCCCAGACAGGGCCCGGGGAGCTGTTTTTT. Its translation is CSAQTGPGELFF.

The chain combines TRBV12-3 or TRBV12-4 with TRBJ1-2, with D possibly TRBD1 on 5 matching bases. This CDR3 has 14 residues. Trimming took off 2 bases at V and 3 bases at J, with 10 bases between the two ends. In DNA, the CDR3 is TGTGCCAGCAGTTTAAGTGGGGGTCACTATGGCTACACCTTC. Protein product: CASSLSGGHYGYTF.

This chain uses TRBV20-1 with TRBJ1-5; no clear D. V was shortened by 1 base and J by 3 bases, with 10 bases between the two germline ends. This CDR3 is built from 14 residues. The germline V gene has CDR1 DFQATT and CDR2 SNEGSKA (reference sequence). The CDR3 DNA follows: TGCAGTGCTAGAGCGTCGCAAATCAATCAGCCCCAGCATTTT. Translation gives CSARASQINQPQHF.